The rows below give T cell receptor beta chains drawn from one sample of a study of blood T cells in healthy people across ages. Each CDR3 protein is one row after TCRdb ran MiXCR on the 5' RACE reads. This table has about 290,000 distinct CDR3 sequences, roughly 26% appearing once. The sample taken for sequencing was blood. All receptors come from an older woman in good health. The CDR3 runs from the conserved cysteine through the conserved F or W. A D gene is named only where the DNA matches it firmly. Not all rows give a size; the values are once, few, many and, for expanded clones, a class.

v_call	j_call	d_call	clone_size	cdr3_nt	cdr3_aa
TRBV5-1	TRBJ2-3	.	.	TGCGCCAGCAGCTTCCAGCTAGCCCCCCGGTCAGATACGCAGTATTTT	CASSFQLAPRSDTQYF
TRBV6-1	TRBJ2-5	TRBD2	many	TGTGCCAGCAAGGGATCAGCGGGGAAAGAGACCCAGTACTTC	CASKGSAGKETQYF
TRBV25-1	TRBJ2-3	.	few	TGTGCCAGCAGTGTACAAGCTTTCGCAGATACGCAGTATTTT	CASSVQAFADTQYF
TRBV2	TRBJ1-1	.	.	TGTGCCAGCAGCAAGGGTCGTCCGAACACTGAAGCTTTCTTT	CASSKGRPNTEAFF
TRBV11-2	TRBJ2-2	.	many	TGTGCCAGCAGCTTAGCTGGGGGATTCACCGGGGAGCTGTTTTTT	CASSLAGGFTGELFF
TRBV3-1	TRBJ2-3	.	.	TGTGCCAGCAGCCAAACTCTCGATACGCAGTATTTT	CASSQTLDTQYF
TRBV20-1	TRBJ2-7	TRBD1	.	TGCAGTGCTCGGACAACCCGGGACAGCTCTACCTACGAGCAGTACTTC	CSARTTRDSSTYEQYF
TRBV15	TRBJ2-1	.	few	TGTGCCACCAGCAGACTACTAACACTCGGCTACAATGAGCAGTTCTTC	CATSRLLTLGYNEQFF
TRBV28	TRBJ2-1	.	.	TGTGCCAGCAGTTTAAACGAGCGCAGAAATTACAATGAGCAGTTCTTC	CASSLNERRNYNEQFF
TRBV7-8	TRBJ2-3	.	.	TGTGCCAGCAGCTTCTGGGACACCGCCGGAGATACGCAGTATTTT	CASSFWDTAGDTQYF
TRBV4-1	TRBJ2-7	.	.	TGCGCCAGCAGCCAAGGGGGGCATTACCCCTACGAGCAGTACTTC	CASSQGGHYPYEQYF
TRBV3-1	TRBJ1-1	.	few	TGTGCCAGCAGTAAACTGGACGGTGGGACTGAAGCTTTCTTT	CASSKLDGGTEAFF
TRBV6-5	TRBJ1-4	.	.	TGTGCCACAACGAGCTTGGGGTCGCCTAATGAAAAACTGTTTTTT	CATTSLGSPNEKLFF
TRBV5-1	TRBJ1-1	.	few	TGCGCCAGCAGCCCCGAGGATGGAATTGAAGCTTTCTTT	CASSPEDGIEAFF
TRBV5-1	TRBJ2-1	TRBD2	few	TGCGCCAGCTCTAAGGCCGGGACTAGCATCCGAGCTGAGCAGTTCTTC	CASSKAGTSIRAEQFF
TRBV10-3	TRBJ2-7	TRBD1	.	TGTGCCATCAGTGAAACCGGGACAGTTACCTACGAGCAGTACTTC	CAISETGTVTYEQYF
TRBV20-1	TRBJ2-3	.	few	TGCAGTGCTCTCATTGGGCCTAGCACAGATACGCAGTATTTT	CSALIGPSTDTQYF
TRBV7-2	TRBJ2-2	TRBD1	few	TGTGCCAGCAGCCCACGTCGGGACAGAAGGACCGGGGAGCTGTTTTTT	CASSPRRDRRTGELFF